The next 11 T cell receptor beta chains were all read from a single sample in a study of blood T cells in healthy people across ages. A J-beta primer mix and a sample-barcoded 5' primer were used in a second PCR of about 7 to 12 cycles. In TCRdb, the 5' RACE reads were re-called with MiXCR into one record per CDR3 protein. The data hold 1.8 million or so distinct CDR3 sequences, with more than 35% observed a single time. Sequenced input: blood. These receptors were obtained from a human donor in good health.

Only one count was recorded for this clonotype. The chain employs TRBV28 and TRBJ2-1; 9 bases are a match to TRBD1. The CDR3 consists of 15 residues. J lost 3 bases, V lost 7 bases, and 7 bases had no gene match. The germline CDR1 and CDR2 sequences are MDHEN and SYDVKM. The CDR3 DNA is TGTGCCAGCAAACAGGGGGCCTACCTCTACAATGAGCAGTTCTTC. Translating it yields CASKQGAYLYNEQFF.

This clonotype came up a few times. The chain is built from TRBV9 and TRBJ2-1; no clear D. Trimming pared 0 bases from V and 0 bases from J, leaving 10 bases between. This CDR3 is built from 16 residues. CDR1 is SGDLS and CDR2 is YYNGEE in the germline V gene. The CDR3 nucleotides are TGTGCCAGCAGCGTAGCGGGTAGCAGCTCCTACAATGAGCAGTTCTTC. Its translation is CASSVAGSSSYNEQFF. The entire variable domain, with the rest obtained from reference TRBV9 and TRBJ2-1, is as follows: DSGVTQTPKHLITATGQRVTLRCSPRSGDLSVYWYQQSLDQGLQFLIQYYNGEERAKGNILERFSAQQFPDLHSELNLSSLELGDSALYFCASSVAGSSSYNEQFFGPGTRLTVL.

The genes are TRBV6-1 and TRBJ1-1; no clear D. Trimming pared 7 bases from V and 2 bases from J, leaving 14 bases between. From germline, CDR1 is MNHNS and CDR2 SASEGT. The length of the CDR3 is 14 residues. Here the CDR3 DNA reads TGTGCCAGCACTCGACGAGATCCCAACACTGAAGCTTTCTTT. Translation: CASTRRDPNTEAFF.

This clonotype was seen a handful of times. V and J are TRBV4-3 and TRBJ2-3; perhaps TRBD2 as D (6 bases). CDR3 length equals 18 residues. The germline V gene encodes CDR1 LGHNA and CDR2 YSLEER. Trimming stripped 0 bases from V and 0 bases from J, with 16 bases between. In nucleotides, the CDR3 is TGCGCCAGCAGCCAAGAGTGGGCCCCAAGCGGGAGCACAGATACGCAGTATTTT. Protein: CASSQEWAPSGSTDTQYF.

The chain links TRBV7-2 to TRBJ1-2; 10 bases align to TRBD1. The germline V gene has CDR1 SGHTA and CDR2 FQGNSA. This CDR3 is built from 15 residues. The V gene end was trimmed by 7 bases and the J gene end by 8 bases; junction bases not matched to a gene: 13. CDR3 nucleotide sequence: TGTGCCAGCACCCCGGGGACAGGGGAGAGCAACGGCTACACCTTC. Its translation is CASTPGTGESNGYTF.

The CDR3 sequence is CASTGTGSDTQYF. CDR3 DNA: TGTGCCAGCACCGGGACAGGTTCAGATACGCAGTATTTT. This chain connects TRBV9 to TRBJ2-3; 8 positions match TRBD1. The CDR3 runs 13 residues. V was clipped by 6 bases and J by 4 bases; unmatched bases: 4. Germline CDR1 reads SGDLS; CDR2 reads YYNGEE.

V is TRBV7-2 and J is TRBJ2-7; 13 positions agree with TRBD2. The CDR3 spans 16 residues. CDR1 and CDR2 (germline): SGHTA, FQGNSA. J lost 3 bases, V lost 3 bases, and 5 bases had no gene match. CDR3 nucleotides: TGTGCCAGCAGCTTCCGGACTAGCGGGGGAAGCTACGAGCAGTACTTC. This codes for CASSFRTSGGSYEQYF.

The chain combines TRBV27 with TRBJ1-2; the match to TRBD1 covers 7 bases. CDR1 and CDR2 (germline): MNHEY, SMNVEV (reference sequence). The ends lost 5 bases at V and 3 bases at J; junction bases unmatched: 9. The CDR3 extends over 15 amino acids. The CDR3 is CASSIRQGEYYGYTF. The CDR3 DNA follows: TGTGCCAGCAGTATTCGGCAGGGGGAGTACTATGGCTACACCTTC.

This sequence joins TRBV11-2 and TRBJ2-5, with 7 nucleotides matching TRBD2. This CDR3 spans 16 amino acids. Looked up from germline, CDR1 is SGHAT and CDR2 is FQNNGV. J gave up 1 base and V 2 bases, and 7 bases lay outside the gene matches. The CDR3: CASSLLSGASQETQYF. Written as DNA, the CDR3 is TGTGCCAGCAGCTTACTCAGCGGGGCCTCCCAAGAGACCCAGTACTTC.

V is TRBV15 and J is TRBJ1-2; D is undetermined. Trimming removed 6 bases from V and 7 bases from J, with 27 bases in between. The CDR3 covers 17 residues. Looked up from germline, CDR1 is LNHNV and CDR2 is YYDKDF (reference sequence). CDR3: CATSSLVGWTPRSGYTF. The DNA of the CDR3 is TGTGCCACCAGTTCACTCGTAGGGTGGACTCCGAGGAGTGGCTACACCTTC.

The CDR3 loop reads CASSPLGGGAQNEQYF. The DNA for the CDR3 is TGTGCCAGCAGCCCGCTGGGAGGGGGGGCTCAGAATGAGCAGTACTTC. V is TRBV11-3 and J is TRBJ2-5, with D possibly matching TRBD2 (7 bases). Germline CDR1 is SGHNT and CDR2 is YENEEA. Trimming stripped 5 bases from V and 11 bases from J, with 27 bases between. This CDR3 contains 16 residues.